The 14 T cell receptor beta chains below come from one sample, sequenced in a study of blood T cell repertoires in COVID-19 (TCRdb year 2020). To prepare the library, the immunoSEQ multiplex PCR assay was applied. This is the immuneACCESS table as TCRdb keeps it, with only in-frame sequences that have V and J called. A part of the clones is gone; compared with another copy, unresolved V genes explain less than half, and the rest is unexplained. The sample contains about 69,000 clones, roughly 89% of them found a single time. 1.5% to 2% of the sample goes to the ten largest clones. The sample consisted of peripheral blood. The receptors derive from a man aged 30-40 years with acute or convalescent COVID-19.

This chain connects TRBV9 to TRBJ1-4, with D perhaps TRBD1 (6 bases). V lost 0 bases to trimming and J lost 7 bases, with 16 bases between them. The germline CDR1 and CDR2 sequences are SGDLS and YYNGEE. This CDR3 is built from 16 residues. CDR3 in amino acids: CASSVARGTPSEKLFF. CDR3 bases: TGTGCCAGCAGCGTAGCTAGGGGGACCCCCTCTGAAAAACTGTTTTTT.

The chain has TRBV13 and TRBJ1-4; weak D call: TRBD1 (6 bases). The CDR3 consists of 14 residues. CDR1 and CDR2 (germline): PRHDT, FYEKMQ (reference sequence). V lost 7 bases, J lost 7 bases, and 16 bases lay in between. The CDR3 DNA follows: TGTGCCAGCACCCCCGGGGGGCCGGGTGAAAAACTGTTTTTT. Protein sequence: CASTPGGPGEKLFF.

V gene TRBV28 combines with J gene TRBJ1-2; D is unclear. CDR3 length equals 14 residues. The germline V gene has CDR1 MDHEN and CDR2 SYDVKM. The ends were cut back, 2 bases at V and 8 bases at J, with 15 bases in the middle. The CDR3 protein is CASSLIRTGGGYTF. The CDR3 DNA reads as TGTGCCAGCAGTTTAATAAGAACTGGAGGGGGCTACACCTTC.

CDR3 sequence (DNA): TGTGCCAGCAGGGACGGGGATCAGCCCCAGCATTTT. Translated: CASRDGDQPQHF. The chain carries TRBV6-6 and TRBJ1-5; D ambiguous. The CDR3 covers 12 residues. The germline CDR1 and CDR2 sequences are MNHNY and SVGAGI (reference sequence). V was cut by 6 bases and J by 5 bases, with 8 bases left in between.

This clone showed up just once. CDR3 in amino acids: CASSQERTANYGYTF. The CDR3 region has the DNA TGTGCCAGCAGCCAAGAAAGGACTGCGAACTATGGCTACACCTTC. V gene TRBV4-2 combines with J gene TRBJ1-2; D is uncertain. CDR1 is LGHNA, CDR2 YNFKEQ, per germline. The CDR3 is 15 amino acids. V was cut by 0 bases and J by 2 bases, with 10 bases left in between.

This clone has just a few counts. The rearrangement uses TRBV7-3 and TRBJ2-1; D unresolved. The V end lost 2 bases, the J end lost 7 bases, and 9 bases lay between the germline ends. The V gene's germline CDR1 is SGHTA and CDR2 FQGTGA. The CDR3 length is 13 residues. The DNA of the CDR3 is TGTGCCAGCAGCTTATTGGCTAGGAATGAGCAGTTCTTC. Protein: CASSLLARNEQFF.

The chain uses TRBV30 and TRBJ1-3; 9 bases align to TRBD1. Germline V gene sequence: CDR1 GTSNPN, CDR2 SVGIG (reference sequence). There are 15 residues in the CDR3. Trimming cost V 4 bases and J 1 base; bases outside gene matches: 5. The CDR3 loop is CAWTGQGTSGNTIYF. DNA for the CDR3: TGTGCCTGGACGGGACAGGGTACTTCTGGAAACACCATATATTTT.

The J gene is TRBJ1-1, the V gene TRBV5-1; possibly TRBD1 for D (5 bases). The CDR3 contains 16 residues. The germline CDR1 and CDR2 sequences are SGHRS and YFSETQ. V dropped 0 bases and J dropped 2 bases, with 14 bases sitting between them. The CDR3 DNA reads TGCGCCAGCAGCTTGGCGGGCAGGGCCCTTAACACTGAAGCTTTCTTT. This sequence encodes CASSLAGRALNTEAFF. Full variable domain (missing parts from reference TRBV5-1 and TRBJ1-1): KAGVTQTPRYLIKTRGQQVTLSCSPISGHRSVSWYQQTPGQGLQFLFEYFSETQRNKGNFPGRFSGRQFSNSRSEMNVSTLELGDSALYLCASSLAGRALNTEAFFGQGTRLTVV.

The chain joins TRBV11-3 to TRBJ2-1, with TRBD2 matching over 9 bases. Germline CDR1 SGHNT, CDR2 YENEEA. This CDR3 spans 15 amino acids. With V trimmed by 5 bases and J by 5 bases, 7 bases remained unmatched. Here the CDR3 reads CASSAGGPGNNEQFF. The CDR3 DNA reads TGTGCCAGCAGCGCGGGAGGGCCTGGGAACAATGAGCAGTTCTTC. The full variable domain, with the rest looked up from reference TRBV11-3 and TRBJ2-1, is EAGVVQSPRYKIIEKKQPVAFWCNPISGHNTLYWYLQNLGQGPELLIRYENEEAVDDSQLPKDRFSAERLKGVDSTLKIQPAELGDSAVYLCASSAGGPGNNEQFFGPGTRLTVL.

This clone appeared a single time. V and J are TRBV5-4 and TRBJ1-1; D call uncertain. Germline values: CDR1 SGHNT, CDR2 YYREEE (reference sequence). The CDR3 has 14 amino acids. Between the trimmed V and J ends, which lost 4 bases and 3 bases, there was a span of 13 bases. CDR3 bases: TGTGCCAGCAGCCAGAAACACGGGGACACTGAAGCTTTCTTT. Its translation: CASSQKHGDTEAFF.

The chain combines TRBV5-5 with TRBJ1-1; D is undetermined. The germline CDR1 and CDR2 sequences are SGHKS and YYEKEE (reference sequence). V was pared by 4 bases and J by 7 bases, with 11 bases between. CDR3 length: 12 residues. Here the CDR3 DNA reads TGTGCCAGCAGCCCCCAAGTCGGTGAAGCTTTCTTT. It is translated as CASSPQVGEAFF.

The rearrangement uses TRBV5-5 and TRBJ1-3; the match to TRBD1 covers 7 bases. The V gene end was trimmed by 4 bases and the J gene end by 0 bases; junction bases not matched to a gene: 4. This CDR3 is 15 amino acids long. The germline gives CDR1 SGHKS, CDR2 YYEKEE (reference sequence). CDR3 amino acids: CASSPGDSSGNTIYF. CDR3 nucleotides: TGTGCCAGCAGCCCGGGGGACAGCTCTGGAAACACCATATATTTT. The full variable domain, with the rest looked up from reference TRBV5-5 and TRBJ1-3, is DAGVTQSPTHLIKTRGQQVTLRCSPISGHKSVSWYQQVLGQGPQFIFQYYEKEERGRGNFPDRFSARQFPNYSSELNVNALLLGDSALYLCASSPGDSSGNTIYFGEGSWLTVV.

In DNA form, the CDR3 reads TGTGCCAGTAGTAGTGGCAGGGCTAACTATGGCTACACCTTC. It is translated as CASSSGRANYGYTF. The rearrangement uses TRBV19 and TRBJ1-2; D possibly corresponds to TRBD1 (5 bases). Trimming cost V 4 bases and J 0 bases, with 9 bases left between them. Germline V gene lookup returns CDR1 LNHDA and CDR2 SQIVND (reference sequence). The CDR3 is made up of 14 amino acids.

Regarding this clone: The junction departs from germline at one end; a sequencing error may be responsible. The chain has TRBV13 and TRBJ1-2; D remains ambiguous. The CDR3 covers 12 residues. Germline assignment: CDR1 PRHDT and CDR2 FYEKMQ (reference sequence). CDR3 coding DNA: TGTGCCAGCAGCATAGGGAGTTTGGGCTACACCTTC. Its translation: CASSIGSLGYTF.